This record looks at one T cell receptor beta chain sequence and its context. Its antigen is still unknown. This record belongs to a study of CD8 T cells in ankylosing spondylitis. Overall study results and limits: Apparently characteristic of ankylosing spondylitis blood was a TCR beta motif (roughly eight highly homologous variants).

Per germline, CDR1 LGHNT and CDR2 FRNRAP. The CDR3 has 17 amino acids. Trimming at V came to 1 base and at J to 0 bases, leaving 6 bases not matched to a gene. The TCR beta libraries were generated through quantitative 5'-RACE incorporating molecular barcodes. TCRdb itself ran the 5' RACE reads through MiXCR, one entry per CDR3 protein. This sample has about 540,000 distinct CDR3 sequences; roughly 13% occur once, and the top ten carry 6.5% to 7%. The chain links TRBV12-5 to TRBJ2-1; TRBD2 aligns across 7 bases. This TCR came from a male donor with ankylosing spondylitis. The sequenced sample was blood, either unsorted or a sorted T cell fraction (not recorded which). The CDR3 spells CASGLGPRGSSYNEQFF. CDR3 nucleotide sequence: TGTGCTAGTGGTTTGGGACCGCGGGGGAGCTCCTACAATGAGCAGTTCTTC.